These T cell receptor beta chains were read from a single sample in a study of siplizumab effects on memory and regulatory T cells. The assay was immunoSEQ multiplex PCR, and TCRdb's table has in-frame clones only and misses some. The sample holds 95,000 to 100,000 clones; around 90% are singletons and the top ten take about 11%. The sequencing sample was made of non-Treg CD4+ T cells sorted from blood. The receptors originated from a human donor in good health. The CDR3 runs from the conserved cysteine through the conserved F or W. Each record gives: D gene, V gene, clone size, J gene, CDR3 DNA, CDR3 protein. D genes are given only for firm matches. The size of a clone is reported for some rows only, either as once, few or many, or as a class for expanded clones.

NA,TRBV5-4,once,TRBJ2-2,TGTGCCAGCAGTTCGAACACCGGGGAGCTGTTTTTT,CASSSNTGELFF
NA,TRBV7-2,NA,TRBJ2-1,TGTGCCAGCAGCCCTCTTACAAGACGCAATGAGCAGTTCTTC,CASSPLTRRNEQFF
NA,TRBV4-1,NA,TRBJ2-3,TGCGCCAGCAGCCCCCGGTCAGGAAGCACAGATACGCAGTATTTT,CASSPRSGSTDTQYF
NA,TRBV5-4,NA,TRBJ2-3,TGTGCCAGCAGCTTAGAGAAGGGAGATACGCAGTATTTT,CASSLEKGDTQYF
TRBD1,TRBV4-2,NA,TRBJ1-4,TGTGCCAGCAGCCAAAATCGTAGATTACCGGGACAGAATGAAAAACTGTTTTTT,CASSQNRRLPGQNEKLFF
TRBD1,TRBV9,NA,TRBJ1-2,TGTGCCAGCAGCCACCGAAGGACAGGGGAAAACTATGGCTACACCTTC,CASSHRRTGENYGYTF
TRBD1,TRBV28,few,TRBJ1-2,TGTGCCAGCAGTACGCGGGACAGTCGGAGCTACACCTTC,CASSTRDSRSYTF
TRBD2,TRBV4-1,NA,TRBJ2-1,TGCGCCAGCAGCCAAGCCGGGACTAGCGGGAGGAATGAGCAGTTCTTC,CASSQAGTSGRNEQFF
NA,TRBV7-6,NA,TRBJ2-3,TGTGCCAGCAGCTCCGACTGGACTAGCACAGATACGCAGTATTTT,CASSSDWTSTDTQYF
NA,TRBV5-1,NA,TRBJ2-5,TGCGCCAGCAGCGGGGGGGACAGGATCCAAGAGACCCAGTACTTC,CASSGGDRIQETQYF
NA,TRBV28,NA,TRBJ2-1,TGTGCCAGCAACAGGGTCAATGAGCAGTTCTTC,CASNRVNEQFF
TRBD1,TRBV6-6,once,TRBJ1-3,TGTGCCAGCAGTCGGGACAGTGGGACCGGAAACACCATATATTTT,CASSRDSGTGNTIYF
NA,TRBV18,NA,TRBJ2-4,TGTGCCAGCTCCCCAGCAGTAGCCAAAAACATTCAGTACTTC,CASSPAVAKNIQYF
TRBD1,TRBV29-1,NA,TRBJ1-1,TGCAGCGTCGACAGGGGCACTTCGGCCGCTTTCTTT,CSVDRGTSAAFF
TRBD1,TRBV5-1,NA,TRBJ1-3,TGCGCCAGCAGGAGGGACAGGGCTGGAAACACCATATATTTT,CASRRDRAGNTIYF
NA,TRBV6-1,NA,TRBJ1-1,TGTGCCAGCAGGTCAGGACAGAACACTGAAGCTTTCTTT,CASRSGQNTEAFF
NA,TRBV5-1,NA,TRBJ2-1,TGCGCCAGCAGGAGGGCCCTACGGTCCAATGAGCAGTTCTTC,CASRRALRSNEQFF
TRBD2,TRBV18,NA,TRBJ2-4,TGTGCCAGCTCACCCGTGACTAGCGGACTAGCCAAAAACATTCAGTACTTC,CASSPVTSGLAKNIQYF
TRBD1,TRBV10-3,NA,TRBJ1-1,TGTGCCATCAGTGAGATCCGCGGACAGGGGATCACTGAAGCTTTCTTT,CAISEIRGQGITEAFF
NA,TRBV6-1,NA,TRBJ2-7,TGTGCCAGCAGTGATCGACATCCTGCGGACGAGCAGTACTTC,CASSDRHPADEQYF
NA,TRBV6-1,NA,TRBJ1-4,TGTGCCAGCAGTCCCAGGGGAAATGAAAAACTGTTTTTT,CASSPRGNEKLFF
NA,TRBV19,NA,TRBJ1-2,TGTGCCAGTAACGGTCATCTTGGCTACACCTTC,CASNGHLGYTF
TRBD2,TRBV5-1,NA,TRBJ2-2,TGCGCCAGCAGCACCCGGACTAGCGGGACCGGGGAGCTGTTTTTT,CASSTRTSGTGELFF
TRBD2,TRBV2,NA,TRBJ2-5,TGTGCCAGCAGTGAGGGACTAGCGGGAGCGGCCAAAGAGACCCAGTACTTC,CASSEGLAGAAKETQYF
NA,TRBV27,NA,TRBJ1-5,TGTGCCAGCAGGGGCGCAGGGTCCCAACAGCCCCAGCATTTT,CASRGAGSQQPQHF
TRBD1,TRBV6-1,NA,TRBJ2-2,TGTGCCAGCAGTGACCGACAGGGGGCATTGGACACCGGGGAGCTGTTTTTT,CASSDRQGALDTGELFF
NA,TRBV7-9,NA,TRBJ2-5,TGTGCCAGCAGCCTTTTGGGGGGAGAGGAGACCCAGTACTTC,CASSLLGGEETQYF
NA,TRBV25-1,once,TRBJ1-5,TGTGCCACCGCAGCTGGGGAAGGACAGCCCCAGCATTTT,CATAAGEGQPQHF
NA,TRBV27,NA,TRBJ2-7,TGTGCCAGCAGTTTAAAAATGGGACAAACCTACGAGCAGTACTTC,CASSLKMGQTYEQYF
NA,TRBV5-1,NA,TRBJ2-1,TGCGCCAGCAGCTTGGCACAGAGCTACAATGAGCAGTTCTTC,CASSLAQSYNEQFF
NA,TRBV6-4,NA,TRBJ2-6,TGTGCCAGCAGTAAGGACAGTTCCCGACCCTTCCTTTCTGGGGCCAACGTCCTGACTTTC,CASSKDSSRPFLSGANVLTF
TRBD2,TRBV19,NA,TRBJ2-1,TGTGCCAGTAGTAGGTCTAGCGGGGTCTCCTACAATGAGCAGTTCTTC,CASSRSSGVSYNEQFF
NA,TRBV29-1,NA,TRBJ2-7,TGCAGCGTGACTCGGGGCTACTACGAGCAGTACTTC,CSVTRGYYEQYF
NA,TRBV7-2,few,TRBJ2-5,TGTGCCAGCAGTCAGCCCCCGGGGGAGACCCAGTACTTC,CASSQPPGETQYF
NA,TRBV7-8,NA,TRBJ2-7,TGTGCCAGCAGCTTAGAGGGCAGGGCAGTATTCTACGAGCAGTACTTC,CASSLEGRAVFYEQYF
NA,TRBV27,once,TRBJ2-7,TGTGCCAGCACCGCCTTGGAGCGCCTCTCCTACGAGCAGTACTTC,CASTALERLSYEQYF
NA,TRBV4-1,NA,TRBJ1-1,TGCGCCAGCAGCCGCTACTATGCGGGAAACACTGAAGCTTTCTTT,CASSRYYAGNTEAFF
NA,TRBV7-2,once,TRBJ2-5,TGTGCCAGCAGCTTATACGGGGCCGTTGAGGAGCAGTACTTC,CASSLYGAVEEQYF
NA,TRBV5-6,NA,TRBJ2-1,TGTGCCAGCAGCTTGGATACGGGAAGAAGGGCCCATGAGCAGTTCTTC,CASSLDTGRRAHEQFF
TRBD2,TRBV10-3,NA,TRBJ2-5,TGTGCCATCAGCGGACTAGCGACACAAGAGACCCAGTACTTC,CAISGLATQETQYF
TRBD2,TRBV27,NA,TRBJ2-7,TGTGCCAGCAGTTTAAGGGGGGCGGGAGGGCCGCGGTACGAGCAGTACTTC,CASSLRGAGGPRYEQYF
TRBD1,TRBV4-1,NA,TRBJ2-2,TGCGCCAGCAGCCCCGACAGGGTGAACACCGGGGAGCTGTTTTTT,CASSPDRVNTGELFF
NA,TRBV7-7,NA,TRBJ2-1,TGTGCTAGCAGCCTTGCTCCGAGCTCCTACAATGAGCAGTTCTTC,CASSLAPSSYNEQFF
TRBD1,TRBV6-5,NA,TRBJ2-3,TGTGCCAGCTTCTCAGGGGGTTCGGAGTATTTT,CASFSGGSEYF
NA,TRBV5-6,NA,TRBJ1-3,TGTGCCAGCAGCTTAACAGGGCAAAGGCGAAACACCATATATTTT,CASSLTGQRRNTIYF
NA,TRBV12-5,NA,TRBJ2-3,TGTGCTAGTGGGGGGACTGGGTGGACGCAGTATTTT,CASGGTGWTQYF
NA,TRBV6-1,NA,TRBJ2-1,TGTGCCAGCAGTGAAGCCTCGGGCAGGGGCTACAATGAGCAGTTCTTC,CASSEASGRGYNEQFF
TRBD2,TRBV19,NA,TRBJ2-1,TGTGCCAGTAGTATCCCCACTAGCGGCCATACCTACAATGAGCAGTTCTTC,CASSIPTSGHTYNEQFF
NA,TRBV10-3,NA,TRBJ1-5,TGTGCCATCAGTGAGTCCTCCGGGCAAGGGCCCCAGCATTTT,CAISESSGQGPQHF
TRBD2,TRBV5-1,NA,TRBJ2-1,TGCGCCAGCAGTCTTACAAGGACTAGCACCAATGAGCAGTTCTTC,CASSLTRTSTNEQFF
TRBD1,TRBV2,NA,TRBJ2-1,TGTGCCAGCAGCATCCGGGACAGGGGCTACAATGAGCAGTTCTTC,CASSIRDRGYNEQFF